Listed here are 20 T cell receptor beta chains from one sample, sequenced in a study of T-cell reconstitution after alpha-beta-depleted transplantation in children. Preparation of the TCRbeta library involved a method that used unique molecular identifiers. MiXCR, run by TCRdb on the PCR reads, gives a single entry per CDR3 protein. There are approximately 1,000,000 distinct CDR3 sequences in the sample; about 29% occur only once, and 28% lies in the top ten. This specimen was PBMCs, mostly from graft donor cells, taken 360 days after TCRalphabeta/CD19-depleted stem cell transplant. Receptors were obtained from a boy younger than two who had a stem cell transplant for SCID, so the T cells may come from the graft donor.

This clonotype was found a few times. This chain joins TRBV13 and TRBJ2-3; D may be TRBD1 or TRBD2 (5 bases each). Trimming pared 6 bases from V and 2 bases from J, leaving 9 bases between. The CDR3 is 13 residues long. Germline CDR1 reads PRHDT; CDR2 reads FYEKMQ (reference sequence). CDR3 bases: TGTGCCAGCAGTGGGACCCACACAGATACGCAGTATTTT. Amino acid sequence: CASSGTHTDTQYF.

The rearrangement links TRBV15 to TRBJ2-5, with 9 bases aligning to TRBD1. V trimming: 2 bases; J trimming: 5 bases; junction bases outside the gene matches: 6. The CDR3 totals 15 residues. Germline lookup yields CDR1 LNHNV and CDR2 YYDKDF (reference sequence). The CDR3 region is CATSRRTGDVETQYF. The CDR3 DNA reads TGTGCCACCAGCAGAAGGACAGGGGATGTTGAGACCCAGTACTTC.

This clonotype was counted a few times. The chain couples TRBV29-1 to TRBJ1-1; possible D gene TRBD1, 5 bases. The germline V gene has CDR1 SQVTM and CDR2 ANQGSEA. Trimming pared 4 bases from V and 3 bases from J, leaving 15 bases between. CDR3 length: 14 amino acids. DNA of the CDR3: TGCAGCGTTGTGGTCCAGGGAGGGTACACTGAAGCTTTCTTT. As protein: CSVVVQGGYTEAFF.

This clonotype showed up just a few times. The rearrangement uses TRBV7-6 and TRBJ2-1; no clear D gene. The CDR3 extends over 17 amino acids. Looked up from germline, CDR1 is SGHVS and CDR2 is FNYEAQ. Trimming took 5 bases from V and 3 from J, leaving 20 bases between them. DNA for the CDR3: TGTGCCAGCAGCCGCCCGATTTTAGGCAAGGGCTACAATGAGCAGTTCTTC. Translated: CASSRPILGKGYNEQFF. The full variable domain, with the rest looked up from reference TRBV7-6 and TRBJ2-1, is GAGVSQSPRYKVTKRGQDVALRCDPISGHVSLYWYRQALGQGPEFLTYFNYEAQQDKSGLPNDRFSAERPEGSISTLTIQRTEQRDSAMYRCASSRPILGKGYNEQFFGPGTRLTVL.

The chain carries TRBV15 and TRBJ2-7; 12 bases line up with TRBD2. V lost 4 bases and J lost 2; bases outside the gene matches: 6. CDR3 length equals 16 residues. Germline V gene lookup returns CDR1 LNHNV and CDR2 YYDKDF (reference sequence). The CDR3 DNA sequence: TGTGCCACCAGCATTTCTGGACTAGCGGGGCCCTACGAGCAGTACTTC. It encodes CATSISGLAGPYEQYF.

V and J are TRBV4-1 and TRBJ2-3; 7 nucleotides align to TRBD2. The V segment lost 4 bases and the J segment 3 bases; nucleotides outside the gene matches: 10. The CDR3 sequence is 16 residues long. From germline, CDR1 is MGHRA and CDR2 YSYEKL. CDR3 protein: CASSLSTSPSTDTQYF. CDR3 coding DNA: TGCGCCAGCAGCCTTTCGACTAGCCCATCAACAGATACGCAGTATTTT.

The rearrangement joins TRBV4-1 to TRBJ2-7; tentative D call: TRBD1 (6 bases). The CDR3 length is 17 residues. From germline, CDR1 is MGHRA and CDR2 YSYEKL. V was cut by 4 bases and J by 2 bases, with 21 bases left in between. The CDR3 DNA follows: TGCGCCAGCAGCCTTACCTACCAGGGGAAGGGGGCCTACGAGCAGTACTTC. The encoded protein is CASSLTYQGKGAYEQYF.

This clonotype has a handful of counts. V is TRBV5-1 and J is TRBJ2-1, with 7 bases that match TRBD1. J gave up 2 bases and V 4 bases, and 9 bases lay outside the gene matches. Germline V CDR1 and CDR2: SGHRS, YFSETQ. The CDR3 sequence is 16 residues long. This chain's CDR3 is CASSLGLTGTYNEQFF. The CDR3 DNA follows: TGCGCCAGCAGCCTAGGGCTGACAGGGACCTACAATGAGCAGTTCTTC.

This clonotype was recorded a few times. The chain uses TRBV6-2 or TRBV6-3 and TRBJ2-5; possible D gene TRBD1, 6 bases. Trimming took off 0 bases at V and 7 bases at J, with 6 bases between the two ends. This CDR3 region has 12 residues. Germline CDR1 is MNHEY and CDR2 is SVGEGT. The CDR3 is CASSYSTGTQYF. DNA of the CDR3: TGTGCCAGCAGTTACTCGACAGGGACCCAGTACTTC.

The V and J genes are TRBV4-2 and TRBJ2-1, with D possibly called TRBD1 or TRBD2 (6 bases each). The germline CDR1 and CDR2 sequences are LGHNA and YNFKEQ. The CDR3 consists of 16 residues. The V gene lost 0 bases and the J gene lost 2 bases, with 11 bases spanning the gap. CDR3 loop: CASSQEGGFTYNEQFF. The CDR3 bases are TGTGCCAGCAGCCAAGAGGGGGGCTTTACCTACAATGAGCAGTTCTTC.

There are many counts of this clonotype. J is TRBJ2-3 and V is TRBV29-1, with a possible D match to TRBD2 (5 bases). Germline CDR1 and CDR2: SQVTM and ANQGSEA. This CDR3 has 16 amino acids. V shed 5 bases and J shed 1 base, with 19 bases lying between them. The CDR3 is CSVPRPAASRTDTQYF. DNA of the CDR3: TGCAGCGTTCCTCGGCCAGCGGCCTCACGCACAGATACGCAGTATTTT.

J is TRBJ1-3 and V is TRBV10-3; a weak D match, TRBD1 (6 bases). The germline V and J ends were trimmed by 9 bases and 0 bases, with 21 bases remaining between them. This CDR3 has 17 residues. Looked up from germline, CDR1 is ENHRY and CDR2 is SYGVKD. This chain's CDR3 is CAILRQGPLSSGNTIYF. The DNA of the CDR3 is TGTGCCATTCTGCGGCAGGGGCCCTTGAGCTCTGGAAACACCATATATTTT.

The chain uses TRBV29-1 and TRBJ1-1; D is undetermined. V was shortened by 4 bases and J by 1 base, with 16 bases between the two germline ends. Germline V CDR1 and CDR2: SQVTM, ANQGSEA. The CDR3 has 15 amino acids. In nucleotides, the CDR3 is TGCAGCGTTGGAGTAGAGGGCAGGAAGAACACTGAAGCTTTCTTT. Translating it yields CSVGVEGRKNTEAFF.

The chain has TRBV29-1 and TRBJ2-5; no clear D. Germline CDR1 is SQVTM and CDR2 is ANQGSEA. The CDR3 spans 12 residues. V gave up 6 bases and J gave up 2 bases, with 10 bases separating them. The CDR3 loop reads CSVGFLQETQYF. The CDR3, as DNA: TGCAGCGTCGGATTCCTACAAGAGACCCAGTACTTC.

The chain employs TRBV27 and TRBJ2-1; no firm D call. The CDR3 extends over 14 amino acids. Trimming removed 5 bases from V and 7 bases from J, with 15 bases in between. Germline lookup yields CDR1 MNHEY and CDR2 SMNVEV (reference sequence). The CDR3 DNA is TGTGCCAGCAGTAGTTGGGGAAGAGGTAATGAGCAGTTCTTC. Its protein product is CASSSWGRGNEQFF.

This clonotype was seen only a few times. The rearrangement joins TRBV6-1 to TRBJ2-7; D gene unclear. Trimming took off 4 bases at V and 4 bases at J, with 11 bases between the two ends. The CDR3 totals 13 residues. Germline values: CDR1 MNHNS, CDR2 SASEGT. CDR3 sequence reads: CASSAGRIYEQYF. The CDR3 coding sequence is TGTGCCAGCAGTGCCGGACGGATATACGAGCAGTACTTC.

The chain links TRBV20-1 to TRBJ2-1; 12 bases agree with TRBD2. From germline, CDR1 is DFQATT and CDR2 SNEGSKA (reference sequence). The CDR3 length is 18 residues. J gave up 0 bases and V 1 base, and 7 bases lay outside the gene matches. The CDR3 sequence is CSARVTSGGLSSYNEQFF. The CDR3 nucleotides read TGCAGTGCTAGAGTGACTAGCGGGGGCCTTAGCTCCTACAATGAGCAGTTCTTC.

The chain couples TRBV16 to TRBJ1-5; perhaps TRBD1 as D (5 bases). V shed 3 bases and J shed 0 bases, with 12 bases lying between them. Germline loops: CDR1 KGHSY, CDR2 FQNENV. The CDR3 sequence is 16 residues long. The CDR3 DNA follows: TGTGCCAGCAGCCACCGACAGCTTAATAGCAATCAGCCCCAGCATTTT. Its protein is CASSHRQLNSNQPQHF.

The genes are TRBV2 and TRBJ2-3, with 7 bases identical to TRBD1. There are 13 residues in the CDR3. CDR1 SNHLY and CDR2 FYNNEI come from the germline V gene. V dropped 8 bases and J dropped 4; count of bases not matched to a gene: 6. This chain's CDR3 is CASLTGVSDTQYF. CDR3 bases: TGTGCCAGCCTAACAGGGGTATCAGATACGCAGTATTTT.

The chain recombines TRBV5-6 with TRBJ2-3; 9 positions agree with TRBD2. The CDR3 totals 15 residues. Looked up from germline, CDR1 is SGHDT and CDR2 is YYEEEE. V gave up 1 base and J gave up 4 bases; unmatched junction bases: 4. This CDR3 reads CASSLFGGGADTQYF. As DNA, the CDR3 is TGTGCCAGCAGCTTGTTTGGCGGGGGGGCAGATACGCAGTATTTT.